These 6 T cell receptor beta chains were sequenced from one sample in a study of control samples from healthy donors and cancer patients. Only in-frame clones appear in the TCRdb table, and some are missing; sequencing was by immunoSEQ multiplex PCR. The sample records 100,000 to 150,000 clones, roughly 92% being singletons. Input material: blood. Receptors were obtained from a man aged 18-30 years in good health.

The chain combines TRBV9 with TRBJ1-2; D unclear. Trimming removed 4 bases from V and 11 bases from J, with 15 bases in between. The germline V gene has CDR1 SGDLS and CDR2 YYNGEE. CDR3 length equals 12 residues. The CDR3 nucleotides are TGTGCCAGCAGCAAATACCCTAATGAGTACACCTTC. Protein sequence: CASSKYPNEYTF.

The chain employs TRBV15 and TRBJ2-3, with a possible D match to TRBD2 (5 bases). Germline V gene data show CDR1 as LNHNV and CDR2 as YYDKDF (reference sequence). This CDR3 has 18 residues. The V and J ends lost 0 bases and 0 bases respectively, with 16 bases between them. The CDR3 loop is CATSRDLSGGPSTDTQYF. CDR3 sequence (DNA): TGTGCCACCAGCAGAGACTTGAGCGGCGGGCCTAGCACAGATACGCAGTATTTT.

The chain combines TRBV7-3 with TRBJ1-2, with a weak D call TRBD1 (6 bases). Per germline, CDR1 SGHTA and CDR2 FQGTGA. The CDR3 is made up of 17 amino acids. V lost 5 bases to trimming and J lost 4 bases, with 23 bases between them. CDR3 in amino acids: CASSPRGAGDMFYGYTF. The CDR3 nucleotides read TGTGCCAGCAGCCCCCGCGGGGCAGGGGATATGTTCTATGGCTACACCTTC.

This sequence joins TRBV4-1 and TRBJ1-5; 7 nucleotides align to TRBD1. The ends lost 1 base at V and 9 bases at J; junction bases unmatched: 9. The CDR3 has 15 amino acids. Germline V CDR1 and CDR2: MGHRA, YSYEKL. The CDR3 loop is CASSQATGIAGPQHF. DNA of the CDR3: TGCGCCAGCAGCCAAGCGACAGGGATAGCGGGGCCCCAGCATTTT.

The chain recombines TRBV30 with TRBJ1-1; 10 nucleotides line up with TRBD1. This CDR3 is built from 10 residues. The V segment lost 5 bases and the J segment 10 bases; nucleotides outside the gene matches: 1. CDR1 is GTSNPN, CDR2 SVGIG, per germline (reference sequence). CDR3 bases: TGTGCCTGGGGGGACAGGGGAGCTTTCTTT. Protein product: CAWGDRGAFF. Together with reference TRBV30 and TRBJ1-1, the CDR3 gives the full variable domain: SQTIHQWPATLVQPVGSPLSLECTVEGTSNPNLYWYRQAAGRGLQLLFYSVGIGQISSEVPQNLSASRPQDRQFILSSKKLLLSDSGFYLCAWGDRGAFFGQGTRLTVV.

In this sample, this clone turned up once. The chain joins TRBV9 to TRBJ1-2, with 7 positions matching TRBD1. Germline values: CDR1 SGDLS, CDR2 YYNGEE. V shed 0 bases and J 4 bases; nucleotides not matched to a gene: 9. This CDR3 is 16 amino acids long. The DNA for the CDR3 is TGTGCCAGCAGCGTAGAGTGGTGGGGGGACAGCTATGGCTACACCTTC. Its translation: CASSVEWWGDSYGYTF.